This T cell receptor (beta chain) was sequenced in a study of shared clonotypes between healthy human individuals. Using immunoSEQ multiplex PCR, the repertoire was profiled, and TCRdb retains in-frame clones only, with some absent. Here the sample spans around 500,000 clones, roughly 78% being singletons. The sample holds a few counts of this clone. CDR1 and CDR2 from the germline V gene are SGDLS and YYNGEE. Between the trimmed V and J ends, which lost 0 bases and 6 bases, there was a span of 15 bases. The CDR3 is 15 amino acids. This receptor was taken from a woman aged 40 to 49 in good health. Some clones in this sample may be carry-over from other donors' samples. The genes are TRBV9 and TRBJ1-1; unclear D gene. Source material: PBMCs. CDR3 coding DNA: TGTGCCAGCAGCGTAGTAGGCGGGGTTGGAGCTGAAGCTTTCTTT. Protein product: CASSVVGGVGAEAFF.